The entry below describes one T cell receptor (beta chain). The antigen it recognizes is unknown. The record has no base qualities; no much larger clone is one base away. This sample is part of a study of cytomegalovirus exposure and HLA in healthy donors (dated by TCRdb to 2017 to 2019). As for the study more broadly: An earlier analysis of some 600 of the donors reported 276 Gb of sequence data and some 110 million unique TCR beta sequences obtained from approximately 180 million T cells. Four to six DR-DQ haplotypes were handled as single units for association and clustering because linkage in the cohort was strong. An early release that covered roughly 600 HLA-typed donors contained approximately 300 gigabases of sequencing data and some 87 million unique TCR sequences. The number of donors typed differed by locus, with about 629-630 for A, B, C, DRB1 and DQB1, around 500 for DQA1, 606 for DPA1, and around 430 for DPB1. All discovery cohort repertoires had been generated on a single sequencing platform. In a later genetic analysis, genome-wide SNP genotypes for about 55% of the 666 donors were used, and that subset was treated as a discovery cohort. To study patterns of TCR occurrence, a later analysis re-analyzed previously published TCR beta repertoires from several hundred donors and added high-resolution HLA genotyping. On average, roughly 250,000 unique TCR beta nucleotide sequences were sequenced per donor among 398 genotyped donors of the cohort, with roughly 18% of those sequences being non-productive. Of the approximately 400 genotyped donors, 65% to 90% were placed in the genetic ancestry cluster associated with self-reported Caucasian donors. HLA typing covered class I and class II loci at four-digit resolution. An earlier analysis of fewer than 750 of the donors used high-throughput TCR beta sequencing to judge whether each TCR beta V gene segment behaved as functional or pseudogenic. The study used immunosequencing to profile the T cell repertoires of 600 to 850 subjects and linked those repertoires to cytomegalovirus serostatus. Donor age, sex, ethnicity and CMV serostatus were collected together with the repertoire data. The later analysis used no new phenotypic data to find candidate immune exposures, relying instead on TCR beta sequences and their occurrence across donors. High-throughput TCR immunosequencing, statistical association of individual TCRs with disease status, and machine learning were combined to predict cytomegalovirus infection status. The aim of the study was to test whether cataloging public T cell receptors could identify signatures of past pathogen exposure. A separate validation cohort of over a hundred different subjects was used in addition to the 666-subject first cohort.

The cohort comprised around 700 healthy bone marrow donors. At the time of sampling, every cohort member was nominally healthy, though immune exposures that went unrecorded were likely present. The donor tested CMV seronegative and was one of the 352 seronegative cohort members. A peripheral blood sample was provided by each donor, and peripheral blood mononuclear cells were used for TCR beta sequencing. Genomic DNA extraction from the blood cell samples was performed with the Qiagen DNeasy Blood Extraction Kit. CDR1 MNHNS and CDR2 SASEGT were looked up in the germline V gene. Trimming at the junction amounts to 6 bases on V and 0 bases on J, and the germline ends lie 12 bases apart. Reading from cysteine to phenylalanine, the CDR3 counts 15 amino acids. Only the CDR3 DNA stays, 45 bases, in frame from base 1. The paper as a whole reports these results and caveats: The classifier was reported to diagnose cytomegalovirus status with high specificity and sensitivity in both the original and validation cohorts. Strong co-occurrence of HLA alleles, especially DR and DQ, made assigning TCR associations to individual alleles difficult. In vitro tests confirmed that a few of the cytomegalovirus-associated TCR beta chains recognize cytomegalovirus antigens. A further reported finding was that TCR beta sequences accurately predicted the HLA-A and HLA-B alleles for most subjects in the first cohort. A group of highly shared sequence variants was considered likely to be a technical artifact of the sequencing pipeline. V-gene and J-gene trimming of TCR beta chains was associated with a missense DCLRE1C variant in a later genetic analysis, and the association was replicated in an independent cohort. In a later analysis, HLA-associated TCR beta chains showed more clonal expansion and lower generation probabilities than non-associated chains that were equally common. CMV serostatus was the only immune exposure information available for the cohort. Some IMGT-functional V segments, including TRBV6-2 and TRBV6-3, could not be distinguished by the 87-base-pair reads and were therefore excluded. According to the authors, the approach could potentially be generalized to other disease states and immunological phenotypes. A later analysis associated 16,951 TCR beta sequences with specific HLA alleles at a false discovery rate of 0.05. Correlated functional status among segregating V segments might reflect linkage disequilibrium, but an unknown experimental factor could not be ruled out. A later genetic analysis reported fewer N-insertions in productive TCRs among donors in an Asian-associated ancestry cluster than the roughly 700-donor mean. According to a later analysis, most CMV-associated TCR beta chains appeared to be HLA-restricted, and the HLA associations seemed to be driven largely by CMV exposure. Around 16 rarely observed V segments, including chromosome 9 orphons, were excluded from the earlier analysis of some 590 of the donors because counts were too low. According to a later analysis, TCR association rates differed among HLA loci, with DRB1 alleles showing the most associated TCRs and HLA-C alleles showing the fewest. Because some donors lacked HLA typing at each locus, the association tests relied only on the typed subset. Sequencing depth was assumed to be roughly uniform across donors in the presence/absence analyses, though that assumption may not hold. A total of fewer than 200 TCR beta chains were listed by the study as associated with cytomegalovirus. Most TCR sequences were observed very rarely across donors, whereas some public TCRs were present in many individuals. The cohort was sequenced for TCR beta chains only, and without alpha or paired-chain data the features that could be detected were limited. According to a later analysis, parvovirus B19, influenza, CMV and Epstein-Barr virus appeared linked to several top co-occurrence clusters. An earlier analysis of 450 to 750 of the donors showed that most TCR beta V segments appeared in productive rearrangements either about 87% or about 30% of the time, which broadly matched IMGT annotations.

Receptor libraries were prepared by the immunoSEQ multiplex PCR assay. The multiplex PCR relied on a mix of 60 forward primers for TCR Vbeta segments and 13 reverse primers for TCR Jbeta segments. A multiplex PCR assay on genomic DNA amplified the CDR3 region of rearranged TCR beta genes. On the Illumina HiSeq System, the amplified TCR beta libraries were sequenced as 87-base-pair reads. The paper's data handling went like this. Across the roughly 700 repertoires, a later analysis counted some 80 million unique TCR beta chains, roughly 11 million of which were shared by at least two donors. A nearest-neighbor algorithm error-corrected the raw reads and collapsed the reads into unique sequences, merging closely related sequences to remove PCR and sequencing errors. Alignment of CDR3 sequences to IMGT reference sequences was used to assign V, D and J gene segments. For a sequence to be retained, a match of at least six nucleotides to both a V gene segment and a J gene segment was required. A rearrangement counted as productive if the CDR3 had no stop codons and remained in frame with V and J, and every other rearrangement counted as non-productive. Following IMGT convention, CDR3 was defined as the stretch from the second conserved V-encoded cysteine up to the conserved J-encoded phenylalanine. The earlier analysis of about 610 of the donors excluded any sequence lacking an unambiguous match to a single V gene segment. An earlier analysis of 500 to 600 of the donors classified V segments as functional when productive rearrangements were above 56.7% and as segregating when the standard deviation between donors was above 5%. A statistical classification framework was built for diagnosing cytomegalovirus status from the catalog of TCR beta chain sequences. A later analysis assigned V and J genes by comparing TCR nucleotide sequences with IMGT/GENE-DB human TR gene sequences. In a later analysis, CDR3 sequences and most-parsimonious VDJ recombination scenarios were assigned using the TCRdist pipeline. In a later analysis, each TCR beta chain was defined by its CDR3 amino acid sequence together with its V-gene family, and reads without a unique V-gene family were excluded. To address suspected cross-contamination and a sequencing artifact, a later analysis removed under 600 highly shared, low-generation-probability nucleotide sequences. In a later analysis, a clonal expansion index for each public chain was calculated from normalized within-repertoire ranks of inferred template counts. Generation probabilities in a later analysis came from a VDJ recombination model fitted to out-of-frame rearrangements, and those results were checked against IGoR. In a later analysis, hypergeometric tests were used to score TCR-TCR, TCR-HLA and TCR-CMV co-occurrence, with a repertoire-size bias correction applied to TCR pairs. In a later analysis, false discovery rates were estimated by permuting HLA or CMV assignments 20 times. In a later analysis, co-occurring TCRs were grouped using DBSCAN, and TCRdist sequence similarity was added for clustering within HLA-allele-positive subsets. For co-occurrence clustering, repertoires with fewer than 30,000 or more than 120,000 public chains were excluded, along with roughly 5 repertoires with anomalous nucleotide sharing. TCRdb holds this immuneACCESS table with in-frame rearrangements only. Some clones are missing; in checked studies, unresolved V genes explain under half, and the rest has no known cause. From that table come the V and J calls and clone size; the DNA was used to work out D and trimming. In all, the sample holds around 130,000 clones, and around 9% of those were seen once. The ten largest clones add up to around 5.5% of the sample.

The clonotype was recovered from a man aged 35-49 years in good health and CMV-seronegative. The chain is encoded by TRBV6-1 joined to TRBJ2-1; the D gene is not confidently resolved. Sample: PBMCs. The DNA is as follows: TGTGCCAGCAGCGAGGATGCTAGCTCCTACAATGAGCAGTTCTTC. This yields the protein CASSEDASSYNEQFF.